This record covers a single T cell receptor beta chain. V lost 8 bases to trimming and J lost 4 bases, with 14 bases between them. The CDR3 runs to 13 residues. This sample is part of a study of identical twins. Via MiXCR, TCRdb re-called the 5' RACE reads, giving one row per CDR3 protein. This table holds hundreds of thousands of distinct CDR3 sequences, around 6% found once. This receptor was taken from a man aged 18 to 30 in good health. The chain recombines TRBV12-3 or TRBV12-4 with TRBJ2-5; D is ambiguous. Sequencing used naive T cells sorted from blood. Written as DNA, the CDR3 is TGTGCCAGCTGTAGGGATACGGGAGAGACCCAGTACTTC. This codes for CASCRDTGETQYF.